The source of this T cell receptor beta chain is a study of pediatric ulcerative colitis (dated by TCRdb to the late 2010s). Turning to the overall study: Of the ulcerative colitis patients, several had pancolitis and two had left-sided colitis, and histology in every patient was consistent with ulcerative colitis. By Pediatric Ulcerative Colitis Activity Index, two patients had mild disease, several had moderate disease and three had acute severe colitis. From nine newly diagnosed, treatment-naive pediatric ulcerative colitis patients and a few non-IBD control children, paired blood and rectal samples were collected. Study-wide findings and limitations: Two rectal CDR3 clonotypes were present in all ulcerative colitis patients and in none of the controls. Blood-derived T cells may have been included in the rectal pinch biopsies, particularly in patients with overt colitis. Because the repertoires came from total lymphocyte DNA, rare subsets such as regulatory T cells may have patterns that are not reflected. For technical reasons, blood samples from a couple of patients gave substantially fewer templates, and these samples were excluded from the blood-rectal overlap analysis. Features of the rectal repertoire distinguished controls, mild-moderate colitis patients and acute severe colitis patients, and in acute severe colitis rectal diversity was lower because of clonal expansions. Autologous blood-rectal clonal overlap was significantly higher in ulcerative colitis patients than in controls, suggesting increased T cell trafficking to inflamed tissue. Only a few individuals were included in the healthy control group, which was small.

One to two pinch biopsies were taken from the rectum for research during colonoscopy. Before the diagnostic colonoscopy, none of the ulcerative colitis patients had been given any immunosuppressive medication. Rectal biopsies were digested with proteinase K before DNA isolation. The Wizard kit (Promega) was used to extract genomic DNA from blood and intestinal samples. Using the immunoSEQ TRB Survey service, rearranged CDR3 beta regions were amplified from genomic DNA with multiplex V and J primers. To keep depth equal across samples, survey-level sequencing depth of up to 500,000 reads per sample was applied. Libraries were purified, pooled and sequenced on Illumina technology. The source study handled its data this way. immunoSEQ online tools were used for productive clonality, sample overlap, pairwise scatters, CDR3 beta length, V/D/J gene usage and productiveness. Calculated diversity was defined as the number of unique rearrangements divided by total templates times 100, and Shannon and Simpson indices were additionally computed. For principal component analysis, Z-score normalized data were analyzed with the R prcomp function and the ggbiplot package. Morisita's index was used to measure clonal overlap between blood and rectum within each subject. In TCRdb, the immuneACCESS table is reduced to in-frame sequences with V and J assigned. These tables do not hold every clone; where another copy was compared, an unresolved V gene accounts for under half, and the others remain unexplained. V and J calls and clone size are copied from that table; D and trimming were computed from the DNA. The sample table records under 20,000 clones; roughly 74% of these occur just once. The ten biggest clones cover 5.5% to 8% of the sample.

Of note for this clone: What this receptor recognizes is not known. No much larger clonotype is one base removed from it; base qualities were not supplied.

This TCR was recovered from a boy aged 5-17 years with moderate ulcerative colitis. Sequencing was done on a sample of gut tissue.

The DNA is TGTGCCAGCAGTTTATCAGTACAGGGGCAGGGGGGCTACACCTTC. Its protein is CASSLSVQGQGGYTF. The chain uses TRBV28 and TRBJ1-2, with 7 central nucleotides matching TRBD1. Compared with germline, V lacks 1 base and J lacks 8 bases; bases without a gene match: 10. The CDR3 runs 15 residues from the cysteine to the phenylalanine. Kept here is only the CDR3 DNA, which spans 45 bases and is read in frame from base 1. Looking up the germline V gene yields CDR1 MDHEN and CDR2 SYDVKM.